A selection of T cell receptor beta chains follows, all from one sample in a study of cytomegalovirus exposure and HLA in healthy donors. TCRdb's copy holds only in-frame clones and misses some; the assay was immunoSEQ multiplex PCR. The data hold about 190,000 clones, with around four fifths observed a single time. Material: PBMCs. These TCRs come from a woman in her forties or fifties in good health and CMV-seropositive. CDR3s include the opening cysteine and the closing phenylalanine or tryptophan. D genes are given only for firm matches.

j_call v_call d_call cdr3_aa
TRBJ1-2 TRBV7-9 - CASSPKLREGHYGYTF
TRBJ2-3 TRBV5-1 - CASSFGGTDTQYF
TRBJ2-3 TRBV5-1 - CASSLTPDTQYF
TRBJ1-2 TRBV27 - CASSLGAPNYGYTF
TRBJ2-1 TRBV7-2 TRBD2 CASSSSGGDYNEQFF
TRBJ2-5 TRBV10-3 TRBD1 CAISEPKSGGLETQYF
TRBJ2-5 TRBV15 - CATSFRQDPGEQYF
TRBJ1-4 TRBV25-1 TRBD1 CASSEGGQGARLFF
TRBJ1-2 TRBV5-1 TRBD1 CASSSSGGDGYTF
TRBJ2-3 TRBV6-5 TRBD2 CASSPPAGGQYF
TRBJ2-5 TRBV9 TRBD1 CASSKTDRGRQETQYF
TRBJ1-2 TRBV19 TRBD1 CASTLGRGFNYGYTF
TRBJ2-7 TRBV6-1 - CASRTYRDEQYF
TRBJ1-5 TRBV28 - CASSSESQGYSNQPQHF
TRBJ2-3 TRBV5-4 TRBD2 CASSQDTKPGGVDTQYF
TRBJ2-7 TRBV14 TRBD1 CASSAPGTGPGGQYF
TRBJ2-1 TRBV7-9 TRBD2 CASSLVQGGRGGLQNEQFF
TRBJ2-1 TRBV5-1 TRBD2 CASSKRGESSYNEQFF
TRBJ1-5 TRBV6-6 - CASSPDTYSNQPQHF
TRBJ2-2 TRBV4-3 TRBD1 CASSQDVGQGANTGELFF
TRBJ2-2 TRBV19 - CASNPGTGELFF
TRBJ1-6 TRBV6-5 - CASSYPDSPLHF
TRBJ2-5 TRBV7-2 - CASTRQGGETQYF
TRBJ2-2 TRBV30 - CAWSRQVQNTGELFF
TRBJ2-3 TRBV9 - CASSSYTTPATDTQYF
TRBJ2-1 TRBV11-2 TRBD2 CASSPGTSGSSYNEQFF
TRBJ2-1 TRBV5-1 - CASSNQGTNEQFF
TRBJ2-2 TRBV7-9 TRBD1 CATKLGGIRGTGELFF
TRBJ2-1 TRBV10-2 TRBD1 CASRFRGTVYNEQFF
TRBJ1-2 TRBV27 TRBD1 CASSLLGQGINGYTF
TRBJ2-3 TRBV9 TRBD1 CASSLQGMGTDTQYF
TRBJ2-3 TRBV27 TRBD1 CASSLLGQGRTDTQYF
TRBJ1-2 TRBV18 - CASSPRRDFNYGYTF
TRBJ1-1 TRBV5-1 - CASSLVYQGMTEAFF
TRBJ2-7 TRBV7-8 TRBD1 CASKRDRDSYEQYF
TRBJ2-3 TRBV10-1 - CASSDFGQTDTQYF
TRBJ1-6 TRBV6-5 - CASSRQSSYNSPLHF
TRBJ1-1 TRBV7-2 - CASSLGRDLEAFF
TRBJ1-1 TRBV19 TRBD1 CASSLNRGGTEAFF
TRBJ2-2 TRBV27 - CASTREGGAPSTGELFF
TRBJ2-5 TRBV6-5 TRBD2 CASSSLAGGLRETQYF
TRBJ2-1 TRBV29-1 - CSVEEALLRVEQFF
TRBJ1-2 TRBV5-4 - CASSLDSVYGYTF
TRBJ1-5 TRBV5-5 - CASSLESGAGQPQHF
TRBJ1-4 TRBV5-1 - CASMGGSLEKLFF
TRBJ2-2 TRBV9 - CASSVGQLNTGELFF
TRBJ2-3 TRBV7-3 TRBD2 CASSFSGGAIDTQYF
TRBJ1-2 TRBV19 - CASSSGYGYTF
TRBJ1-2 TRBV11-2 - CASSPSTGYGYTF
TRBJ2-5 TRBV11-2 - CASGDRGGQETQYF
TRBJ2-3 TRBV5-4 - CASSLGRTGTDTQYF
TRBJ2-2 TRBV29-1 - CSVDVRATGELFF
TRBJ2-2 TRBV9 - CAGSVRAQGFNTGELFF
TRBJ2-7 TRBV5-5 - CASSFQDSSYEQYF
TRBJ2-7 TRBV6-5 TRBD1 CASSYTRQGYEQYF
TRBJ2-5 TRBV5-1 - CASSLTGGKETQYF
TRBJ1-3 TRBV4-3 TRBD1 CASSQKQGGNTIYF
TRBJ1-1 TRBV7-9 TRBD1 CASSSVGTDSKAFF